One sample yielded the 11 T cell receptor beta chains listed below, sequenced in a study of shared clonotypes between healthy human individuals. Clones were read by immunoSEQ multiplex PCR, and TCRdb kept only the in-frame ones, dropping some. The profile shows roughly 2.5 million clones, around 90% of them singletons. The specimen was naive CD4+ T cells sorted from blood. Documented subset: CD45RA+ positively selected. Receptors were obtained from a man aged 18 to 29 in good health.

V is TRBV25-1 and J is TRBJ1-6, with D unclear. CDR3 length equals 15 residues. Germline V lookup: CDR1 MGHDK, CDR2 SYGVNS. Trimming pared 3 bases from V and 3 bases from J, leaving 9 bases between. This CDR3 reads CASSDSNFYNSPLHF. The CDR3 nucleotides read TGTGCCAGCAGTGATTCCAACTTCTATAATTCACCCCTCCACTTT.

The chain joins TRBV18 to TRBJ2-7; no firm D call. The CDR3 totals 16 residues. V lost 2 bases and J 5 bases, leaving 19 bases between the germline ends. Germline V lookup: CDR1 KGHSH, CDR2 LQKENI. CDR3 nucleotide sequence: TGTGCCAGCTCACCATTTCTAGGCTCTGAAGTAGACGAGCAGTACTTC. This gives the protein CASSPFLGSEVDEQYF.

The rearrangement joins TRBV10-3 to TRBJ2-7; the D is unclear. CDR1 is ENHRY and CDR2 is SYGVKD in the germline V gene. The CDR3 consists of 20 residues. V was shortened by 2 bases and J by 0 bases, with 26 bases between the two germline ends. The CDR3 loop is CAISEALVAKPSTFSYEQYF. CDR3 in DNA: TGTGCCATCAGTGAGGCCCTTGTCGCAAAACCTTCCACCTTCTCCTACGAGCAGTACTTC.

About this clone: Other DNA sequences in this specimen translate into the identical CDR3. CDR3 in amino acids: CSVDRGNTEAFF. In DNA, the CDR3 is TGCAGCGTGGACCGTGGGAACACTGAAGCTTTCTTT. V usage is TRBV29-1 and J usage is TRBJ1-1; D remains unclear. The CDR3 runs 12 residues. V dropped 6 bases and J dropped 1 base, with 9 bases sitting between them. From germline, CDR1 is SQVTM and CDR2 ANQGSEA.

This clone was observed once. This CDR3 is also generated by other DNA sequences in the sample. The gene calls are TRBV12-5 and TRBJ2-1; D gene ambiguous. With 1 base removed from V and 3 bases from J, the gap between germline ends came to 1 base. Looked up from germline, CDR1 is LGHNT and CDR2 is FRNRAP. This CDR3 contains 12 residues. In DNA, the CDR3 is TGTGCTAGTGGTTTGGACTACAATGAGCAGTTCTTC. The encoded protein is CASGLDYNEQFF.

This chain links TRBV7-2 with TRBJ2-1, with 7 bases aligning to TRBD1. The germline V gene encodes CDR1 SGHTA and CDR2 FQGNSA. The J segment lost 4 bases and the V segment lost 4 bases, leaving 7 bases of the junction unmatched. This CDR3 contains 15 residues. CDR3: CASSSGQSLYNEQFF. The CDR3 DNA sequence: TGTGCCAGCAGCTCGGGACAGTCACTTTACAATGAGCAGTTCTTC.

The rearrangement links TRBV25-1 to TRBJ2-5; 7 bases are shared with TRBD2. With the DNA end fitting TRBJ2-7 better, the J assignment may be wrong. The CDR3 consists of 18 residues. Germline assignment: CDR1 MGHDK and CDR2 SYGVNS. The CDR3 region has the DNA TGTGCCAGCAGGGAAAGGGGTGCGAGCGGGAACAGCTCCTACGAGCAGTACTTC. Protein sequence: CASRERGASGNSSYEQYF.

V usage is TRBV6-6 and J usage is TRBJ1-5; maybe TRBD1 (5 bases). The CDR3 consists of 16 residues. Germline lookup yields CDR1 MNHNY and CDR2 SVGAGI (reference sequence). The V end was cut by 7 bases, the J end by 9 bases, with 25 bases between. The chain's CDR3 is CASTILDGGGMGPQHF. The CDR3 bases are TGTGCCAGCACCATCCTCGATGGGGGAGGGATGGGGCCCCAGCATTTT.

The chain combines TRBV9 with TRBJ2-7, with D perhaps matching TRBD1 (5 bases). The CDR3 runs 14 residues. Germline V lookup: CDR1 SGDLS, CDR2 YYNGEE. The germline V and J ends were trimmed by 0 bases and 2 bases, with 9 bases remaining between them. The chain's CDR3 is CASSVDDRPYEQYF. The DNA for the CDR3 is TGTGCCAGCAGCGTAGACGACAGACCCTACGAGCAGTACTTC.

The V gene is TRBV9, the J gene TRBJ1-1; 8 nucleotides line up with TRBD1. The length of the CDR3 is 17 residues. Per germline, CDR1 SGDLS and CDR2 YYNGEE. Trimming took 0 bases from V and 1 from J; bases not matched to a gene: 8. The DNA of the CDR3 is TGTGCCAGCAGCGTAGTGGGACAGGAGGGGAAGAACACTGAAGCTTTCTTT. Amino acid sequence: CASSVVGQEGKNTEAFF.

This chain connects TRBV5-1 to TRBJ2-2; unclear D gene. Looked up from germline, CDR1 is SGHRS and CDR2 is YFSETQ. The CDR3 runs 15 residues. V lost 0 bases, J lost 3 bases, and 9 bases lay in between. The CDR3 DNA reads as TGCGCCAGCAGCTTGGGAGTTCGGGACACCGGGGAGCTGTTTTTT. It codes for CASSLGVRDTGELFF.